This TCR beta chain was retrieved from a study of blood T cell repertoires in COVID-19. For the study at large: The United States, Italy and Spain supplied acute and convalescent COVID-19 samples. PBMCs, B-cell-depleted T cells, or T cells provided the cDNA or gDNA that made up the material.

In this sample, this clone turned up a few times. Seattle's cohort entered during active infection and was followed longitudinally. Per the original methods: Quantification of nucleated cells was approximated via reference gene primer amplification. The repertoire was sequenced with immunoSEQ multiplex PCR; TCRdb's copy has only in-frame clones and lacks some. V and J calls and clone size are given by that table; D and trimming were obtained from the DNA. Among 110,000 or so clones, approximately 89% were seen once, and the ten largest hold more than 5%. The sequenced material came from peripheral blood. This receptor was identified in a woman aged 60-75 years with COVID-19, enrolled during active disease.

The CDR3 region has the DNA TGTGCCAGCAGCCTGGGACAGTATAATTCACCCCTCCACTTT. Translated: CASSLGQYNSPLHF. V usage is TRBV4-2 and J usage is TRBJ1-6, with TRBD1 matching 7 bases. CDR1 and CDR2 from the germline V gene are LGHNA and YNFKEQ. The CDR3 contains 14 residues. J gave up 4 bases and V 4 bases, and 1 base lay outside the gene matches.